Presented here are 29 T cell receptor beta chains from one specimen sequenced in a study of shared clonotypes between healthy human individuals. Libraries were prepared by immunoSEQ multiplex PCR; TCRdb keeps only in-frame clonotypes and omits some of them. The sample records around 2.5 million clones, approximately 93% being singletons. Sequencing was performed on naive CD4+ T cells from PBMCs. As to subset: CD45RA+ positively selected. Source of these receptors: a man aged 18 to 29 in good health. Some clones in this sample may be carry-over from other donors' samples.

The chain links TRBV30 to TRBJ1-2, with 7 bases that match TRBD1. In germline, CDR1 is GTSNPN, CDR2 SVGIG (reference sequence). J lost 10 bases, V lost 3 bases, and 14 bases had no gene match. The CDR3 runs 14 residues. The CDR3 reads CAWREYLTGRFYTF. For the CDR3, the DNA is TGTGCCTGGAGGGAATACCTGACAGGGCGATTCTACACCTTC.

The CDR3 is CASSLIGQEYEQYF. CDR3 coding DNA: TGTGCCAGCAGCTTAATAGGACAAGAGTACGAGCAGTACTTC. This chain joins TRBV11-3 and TRBJ2-7; possible D gene TRBD1, 5 bases. Looked up from germline, CDR1 is SGHNT and CDR2 is YENEEA. The CDR3 extends over 14 amino acids. Trimming removed 2 bases from V and 4 bases from J, with 12 bases in between.

The chain uses TRBV7-2 and TRBJ2-1; either TRBD1 or TRBD2 may fit D (5 bases each). V was trimmed by 2 bases and J by 7 bases, leaving 18 bases between them. Germline values: CDR1 SGHTA, CDR2 FQGNSA. This CDR3 spans 16 amino acids. The CDR3 region has the DNA TGTGCCAGCAGCTTATGGGGGTCCGGCGGCTTTAATGAGCAGTTCTTC. Amino acid sequence: CASSLWGSGGFNEQFF.

The chain couples TRBV11-2 to TRBJ2-5; D remains unclear. The CDR3 totals 15 residues. V was trimmed by 4 bases and J by 2 bases, leaving 14 bases between them. CDR1 and CDR2 (germline): SGHAT, FQNNGV. CDR3 residues: CASSSIAFQQETQYF. CDR3 in DNA: TGTGCCAGCAGCTCGATAGCTTTTCAACAAGAGACCCAGTACTTC.

The genes are TRBV15 and TRBJ2-7, with TRBD1 identical over 7 bases. The CDR3 loop spans 13 amino acids. Germline V gene data show CDR1 as LNHNV and CDR2 as YYDKDF (reference sequence). Germline trimming cut 0 bases from V and 6 bases from J; bases unmatched to any gene: 2. CDR3 nucleotide sequence: TGTGCCACCAGCAGAGATTACAGGGGCGAGCAGTACTTC. Translation: CATSRDYRGEQYF.

The genes are TRBV7-2 and TRBJ2-7; 8 nucleotides align to TRBD2. This CDR3 has 15 amino acids. After removal of 5 bases from V and 6 bases from J, the junction contained 12 bases not matched to a gene. CDR1 and CDR2 (germline): SGHTA, FQGNSA. The CDR3 reads CASSIPLAEEAEQYF. CDR3 in DNA: TGTGCCAGCAGCATACCACTAGCGGAGGAAGCCGAGCAGTACTTC.

The chain couples TRBV19 to TRBJ2-7; 9 bases are a match to TRBD2. CDR3 length equals 17 residues. Germline loops: CDR1 LNHDA, CDR2 SQIVND (reference sequence). The ends lost 5 bases at V and 6 bases at J; junction bases unmatched: 17. The CDR3 DNA is TGTGCCAGTAGTTCCGCCGGGACAGTTGCGGGAGGGACCGAGCAGTACTTC. Translation gives CASSSAGTVAGGTEQYF.

The rearrangement joins TRBV5-1 to TRBJ2-5; D not resolved. The better agreement between TRBJ2-7 and the DNA end casts doubt on the J call. CDR1 SGHRS and CDR2 YFSETQ come from the germline V gene. This CDR3 contains 14 residues. CDR3 coding DNA: TGCGCCAGCAGCTTGGTTAGTGGGACCTACGAGCAGTACTTC. This gives the protein CASSLVSGTYEQYF.

The rearrangement joins TRBV19 to TRBJ1-2, with TRBD1 as a possible D gene (5 bases). Looked up from germline, CDR1 is LNHDA and CDR2 is SQIVND (reference sequence). This CDR3 comprises 13 residues. V shed 11 bases and J shed 5 bases, with 18 bases lying between them. CDR3 DNA: TGTGCCGGGAGAGATTCAGGGAGATATGGCTACACCTTC. Translating gives CAGRDSGRYGYTF.

As concerns this clone: Other DNA variants within this sample encode the same CDR3. The V and J genes are TRBV5-4 and TRBJ2-7, with 7 bases lining up with TRBD1. V dropped 1 base and J dropped 3; count of bases not matched to a gene: 1. Germline values: CDR1 SGHNT, CDR2 YYREEE (reference sequence). The CDR3 is made up of 13 amino acids. The DNA of the CDR3 is TGTGCCAGCAGCTTGAACAGGGGCTACGAGCAGTACTTC. Its translation: CASSLNRGYEQYF.

CDR3 bases: TGTGCCAGCAGTTTGACACTAGTTAGCACAGATACGCAGTATTTT. This encodes CASSLTLVSTDTQYF. The chain employs TRBV27 and TRBJ2-3; D may be TRBD2 (5 bases). The CDR3 is 15 residues long. Germline V gene lookup returns CDR1 MNHEY and CDR2 SMNVEV (reference sequence). V was clipped by 3 bases and J by 0 bases, with 10 bases between them.

J is TRBJ2-3 and V is TRBV9; D is possibly TRBD1 (5 bases). The germline V and J ends were trimmed by 4 bases and 5 bases, with 14 bases remaining between them. CDR1 and CDR2 (germline): SGDLS, YYNGEE. The CDR3 consists of 14 residues. The CDR3 region has the DNA TGTGCCAGCAGCCTCCAGGGTAATAAAGATACGCAGTATTTT. Protein: CASSLQGNKDTQYF.

CDR3 coding DNA: TGCAGCGGATACAGGGGTGAGGGGGAGCAGTACTTC. Its protein product is CSGYRGEGEQYF. The rearrangement uses TRBV29-1 and TRBJ2-7; 7 bases are a match to TRBD1. The CDR3 is 12 residues long. V shed 7 bases and J 7 bases; nucleotides not matched to a gene: 10. Germline CDR1 is SQVTM and CDR2 is ANQGSEA.

The chain combines TRBV5-4 with TRBJ2-1; no definite D call. CDR3 length: 15 amino acids. CDR1 and CDR2 (germline): SGHNT, YYREEE (reference sequence). The V and J ends lost 2 bases and 4 bases respectively, with 13 bases between them. CDR3 in amino acids: CASSLPGFRYNEQFF. Here the CDR3 DNA reads TGTGCCAGCAGCTTACCCGGTTTCCGGTACAATGAGCAGTTCTTC. Full variable domain (outside the CDR3, taken from reference TRBV5-4 and TRBJ2-1): ETGVTQSPTHLIKTRGQQVTLRCSSQSGHNTVSWYQQALGQGPQFIFQYYREEENGRGNFPPRFSGLQFPNYSSELNVNALELDDSALYLCASSLPGFRYNEQFFGPGTRLTVL.

The genes are TRBV6-1 and TRBJ1-3; unclear D gene. The V gene lost 6 bases and the J gene lost 0 bases, with 9 bases spanning the gap. This CDR3 has 14 amino acids. Germline values: CDR1 MNHNS, CDR2 SASEGT. The CDR3 sequence is CASSGFPSGNTIYF. Written as DNA, the CDR3 is TGTGCCAGCAGCGGTTTTCCCTCTGGAAACACCATATATTTT.

This chain links TRBV7-2 with TRBJ1-1; D is unresolved. Trimming stripped 3 bases from V and 1 base from J, with 9 bases between. The CDR3 contains 14 residues. Germline V gives CDR1 SGHTA, CDR2 FQGNSA. CDR3 sequence reads: CASSFRQRNTEAFF. CDR3 coding DNA: TGTGCCAGCAGCTTTAGGCAGAGGAACACTGAAGCTTTCTTT.

The chain combines TRBV6-6 with TRBJ2-5, with D uncertain. V lost 5 bases and J lost 5, with 12 bases in between. Germline V gene data show CDR1 as MNHNY and CDR2 as SVGAGI (reference sequence). The CDR3 spans 13 residues. CDR3 amino acids: CASSQQFWETQYF. CDR3 bases: TGTGCCAGCAGTCAACAGTTTTGGGAGACCCAGTACTTC.

J is TRBJ2-7 and V is TRBV25-1; the D is unclear. Trimming removed 2 bases from V and 2 bases from J, with 4 bases in between. This CDR3 contains 12 residues. Germline CDR1 and CDR2: MGHDK and SYGVNS. The CDR3 reads CASSELPYEQYF. Written as DNA, the CDR3 is TGTGCCAGCAGTGAACTTCCCTACGAGCAGTACTTC.

This clone was detected only once. The gene calls are TRBV4-2 and TRBJ1-5; D is perhaps TRBD1 (5 bases). The CDR3 has 14 amino acids. Germline V gene sequence: CDR1 LGHNA, CDR2 YNFKEQ. The V end lost 0 bases, the J end lost 6 bases, and 9 bases lay between the germline ends. The CDR3 loop is CASSQDRRGQPQHF. In DNA, the CDR3 is TGTGCCAGCAGCCAAGATCGGAGGGGTCAGCCCCAGCATTTT.

J is TRBJ1-3 and V is TRBV6-6; 10 nucleotides align to TRBD1. Trimming cost V 6 bases and J 5 bases; bases outside gene matches: 4. There are 14 residues in the CDR3. Germline V gives CDR1 MNHNY, CDR2 SVGAGI (reference sequence). CDR3 protein: CASSPDRGRNTIYF. The CDR3, as DNA: TGTGCCAGCAGCCCAGACAGGGGGCGAAACACCATATATTTT.

The table lists this clone with a count of one. The chain joins TRBV7-3 to TRBJ2-1; 7 nucleotides line up with TRBD1. Per the germline V gene, CDR1 is SGHTA and CDR2 is FQGTGA. The CDR3 contains 12 residues. The junction had 6 bases not matched to a gene; V was cut back by 6 bases and J by 10 bases. The CDR3 DNA sequence: TGTGCCAGCAGTAGTACAGGGGTGGAGCAGTTCTTC. It yields the protein CASSSTGVEQFF.

The chain uses TRBV6-5 and TRBJ1-2; 8 nucleotides agree with TRBD1. The ends lost 6 bases at V and 8 bases at J; junction bases unmatched: 11. The germline CDR1 and CDR2 sequences are MNHEY and SVGAGI. CDR3 length equals 14 residues. In nucleotides, the CDR3 is TGTGCCAGCAGGAGGACAGGGACTAATGGGGGCTACACCTTC. Translated: CASRRTGTNGGYTF.

This clone was observed a handful of times. This specimen includes other DNA sequences encoding the same CDR3. The chain employs TRBV18 and TRBJ1-1; possibly TRBD1 for D (6 bases). Germline CDR1 and CDR2: KGHSH and LQKENI. The CDR3 sequence is 13 residues long. Deletions cut 3 bases from V and 5 bases from J, with 10 bases between. The CDR3 is CASSPGGLTEAFF. CDR3 sequence (DNA): TGTGCCAGCTCACCTGGGGGGCTGACTGAAGCTTTCTTT.

The chain carries TRBV30 and TRBJ1-6; D gene ambiguous. Germline loops: CDR1 GTSNPN, CDR2 SVGIG (reference sequence). The CDR3 length is 15 residues. V was shortened by 0 bases and J by 10 bases, with 16 bases between the two germline ends. The CDR3: CAWSVLRGHESPLHF. CDR3 nucleotide sequence: TGTGCCTGGAGTGTTCTCAGAGGGCACGAATCACCCCTCCACTTT.

The chain uses TRBV18 and TRBJ2-1; 9 bases are shared with TRBD2. The length of the CDR3 is 19 residues. Germline V gene lookup returns CDR1 KGHSH and CDR2 LQKENI. With V trimmed by 6 bases and J by 4 bases, 19 bases remained unmatched. This CDR3 is CASSTRRSNSGGPYNEQFF. The CDR3, as DNA: TGTGCCAGCTCGACCCGCCGATCCAATAGCGGGGGACCTTACAATGAGCAGTTCTTC.

J is TRBJ2-7 and V is TRBV13; 13 nucleotides align to TRBD2. CDR1 and CDR2 from the germline V gene are PRHDT and FYEKMQ (reference sequence). V was pared by 0 bases and J by 4 bases, with 3 bases of the junction left unmatched. The CDR3 sequence is 16 residues long. The CDR3 DNA is TGTGCCAGCAGCTTAGGAGGACTAGCGGGAGTGTACGAGCAGTACTTC. It encodes CASSLGGLAGVYEQYF.

The chain joins TRBV7-8 to TRBJ1-3; D perhaps matches TRBD1 (6 bases). The V gene lost 5 bases and the J gene lost 0 bases, with 11 bases spanning the gap. The CDR3 has 15 residues. CDR1 is SGHVS, CDR2 FQNEAQ, per germline. The CDR3 DNA sequence: TGTGCCAGCAGCAACAGGGTCCACTCTGGAAACACCATATATTTT. It codes for CASSNRVHSGNTIYF.

V gene TRBV14 combines with J gene TRBJ1-1, with a weak D call TRBD1 (6 bases). Germline CDR1 SGHDN, CDR2 FVKESK. With 10 bases removed from V and 0 bases from J, the gap between germline ends came to 12 bases. The CDR3 contains 13 residues. CDR3 amino acids: CATTGQMNTEAFF. CDR3 coding DNA: TGTGCCACAACGGGACAAATGAACACTGAAGCTTTCTTT.

The gene calls are TRBV9 and TRBJ2-2; 8 positions agree with TRBD1. Germline-derived CDR1 and CDR2 are SGDLS and YYNGEE. V was clipped by 2 bases and J by 4 bases; unmatched bases: 7. The CDR3 runs to 16 residues. This CDR3 reads CASSVRTGTSTGELFF. The CDR3 DNA is TGTGCCAGCAGCGTCAGGACAGGGACATCCACCGGGGAGCTGTTTTTT.